These 26 T cell receptor beta chains share one sample of origin, sequenced in a study of PD-1 blockade in classical Hodgkin lymphoma. Time point meaning: cycle 4 day 1 (C4D1), after 5 to 7 weeks of nivolumab. There was relapse after autologous stem cell transplantation in every patient, and there was variation in brentuximab vedotin exposure. The data were produced by immunoSEQ multiplex PCR, yet TCRdb's version contains in-frame clones alone and is incomplete. The sample gives approximately 41,000 clones, less than 75% of which show up once; about 3.1% is in the top ten. The sequenced sample was peripheral blood mononuclear cells (PBMCs), obtained before the fourth cycle of nivolumab. These receptors were taken from a human donor with classical Hodgkin lymphoma.

The chain employs TRBV7-2 and TRBJ1-2; the match to TRBD1 covers 9 bases. Germline trimming cut 5 bases from V and 6 bases from J; bases unmatched to any gene: 10. Germline values: CDR1 SGHTA, CDR2 FQGNSA. There are 15 residues in the CDR3. DNA of the CDR3: TGTGCCAGCAGCCCGGAAACAGGGGGCGTCCATGGCTACACCTTC. Translating it yields CASSPETGGVHGYTF. Supplemented by reference TRBV7-2 and TRBJ1-2, the full variable domain reads GAGVSQSPSNKVTEKGKDVELRCDPISGHTALYWYRQSLGQGLEFLIYFQGNSAPDKSGLPSDRFSAERTGGSVSTLTIQRTQQEDSAVYLCASSPETGGVHGYTFGSGTRLTVV.

V usage is TRBV28 and J usage is TRBJ2-5; D gene ambiguous. The CDR3 has 13 amino acids. Germline CDR1 reads MDHEN; CDR2 reads SYDVKM. Trimming took 10 bases from V and 0 from J, leaving 12 bases between them. The CDR3 coding sequence is TGTGCCACCACGCTAGAGTACCAAGAGACCCAGTACTTC. It specifies CATTLEYQETQYF.

This chain uses TRBV5-1 with TRBJ2-2, with a tentative D call TRBD1 (6 bases). V lost 4 bases to trimming and J lost 2 bases, with 15 bases between them. This CDR3 is 16 amino acids long. Germline CDR1 reads SGHRS; CDR2 reads YFSETQ. The chain's CDR3 is CASSPGQTINTGELFF. In nucleotides, the CDR3 is TGCGCCAGCAGCCCCGGACAGACCATCAACACCGGGGAGCTGTTTTTT.

J is TRBJ1-1 and V is TRBV28, with D possibly TRBD1 on 5 matching bases. The CDR3 has 13 residues. Trimming shortened V by 3 bases and J by 5 bases, and 10 bases separated the two germline ends. CDR1 MDHEN and CDR2 SYDVKM come from the germline V gene. This chain's CDR3 is CASSFLGETEAFF. The CDR3 DNA sequence: TGTGCCAGCAGTTTTTTAGGGGAAACTGAAGCTTTCTTT.

The chain is built from TRBV18 and TRBJ2-4; D tentatively fits TRBD1 or TRBD2 (5 bases each). Germline lookup yields CDR1 KGHSH and CDR2 LQKENI. This CDR3 contains 17 residues. The V and J ends lost 6 bases and 3 bases respectively, with 21 bases between them. The CDR3 protein is CASSYGGRGVDKNIQYF. CDR3 nucleotides: TGTGCCAGCTCCTACGGAGGTAGGGGAGTGGACAAAAACATTCAGTACTTC.

The chain combines TRBV13 with TRBJ2-6, with TRBD2 identical over 7 bases. Per germline, CDR1 PRHDT and CDR2 FYEKMQ (reference sequence). The V gene end was trimmed by 8 bases and the J gene end by 3 bases; junction bases not matched to a gene: 1. The CDR3 length is 13 residues. The CDR3 reads CASGRVGANVLTF. In DNA, the CDR3 is TGTGCCAGCGGGAGGGTTGGGGCCAACGTCCTGACTTTC.

The chain carries TRBV5-1 and TRBJ1-3; no clear D gene. Trimming removed 6 bases from V and 1 base from J, with 11 bases in between. This CDR3 spans 14 amino acids. From germline, CDR1 is SGHRS and CDR2 YFSETQ. CDR3 loop: CASTLDGSGNTIYF. In DNA form, the CDR3 reads TGCGCCAGCACCTTAGATGGGTCTGGAAACACCATATATTTT.

The V call is TRBV28, the J call TRBJ1-5, with TRBD1 identical over 10 bases. V was pared by 5 bases and J by 6 bases, with 4 bases of the junction left unmatched. Germline assignment: CDR1 MDHEN and CDR2 SYDVKM. The CDR3 is 14 residues long. For the CDR3, the DNA is TGTGCCAGCAGTGCCGGGACAGGGGTTCAGCCCCAGCATTTT. Translated, it gives CASSAGTGVQPQHF.

V is TRBV15 and J is TRBJ2-3; 9 bases match TRBD2. Germline CDR1 and CDR2: LNHNV and YYDKDF (reference sequence). The junction had 15 bases not matched to a gene; V was cut back by 5 bases and J by 6 bases. The CDR3 runs 17 residues. In DNA form, the CDR3 reads TGTGCCACCAGCGTCCAGCGGGGGGCCCTTTGGGGGGATACGCAGTATTTT. Translating it yields CATSVQRGALWGDTQYF.

This clone occurred many times. The chain employs TRBV18 and TRBJ1-6; 10 nucleotides agree with TRBD1. The germline CDR1 and CDR2 sequences are KGHSH and LQKENI. V trimming: 2 bases; J trimming: 5 bases; junction bases outside the gene matches: 6. The CDR3 totals 17 residues. CDR3 protein: CASSPSGQGSNNSPLHF. In DNA, the CDR3 is TGTGCCAGCTCACCATCGGGACAGGGGAGTAATAATTCACCCCTCCACTTT.

Within the sample, this clone is medium-sized (0.01 to 0.1%). The V and J genes are TRBV5-1 and TRBJ2-1; D may match TRBD1 or TRBD2 (7 bases each). CDR1 SGHRS and CDR2 YFSETQ come from the germline V gene. The V gene lost 3 bases and the J gene lost 14 bases, with 21 bases spanning the gap. The CDR3 length is 14 residues. The CDR3 protein is CASSSAPGGDAEFF. In nucleotides, the CDR3 is TGCGCCAGCAGCTCCGCACCAGGGGGGGATGCGGAGTTCTTC. Full variable domain (outside the CDR3, taken from reference TRBV5-1 and TRBJ2-1): KAGVTQTPRYLIKTRGQQVTLSCSPISGHRSVSWYQQTPGQGLQFLFEYFSETQRNKGNFPGRFSGRQFSNSRSEMNVSTLELGDSALYLCASSSAPGGDAEFFGPGTRLTVL.

V and J are TRBV7-9 and TRBJ2-3, with D uncertain. This CDR3 is built from 13 residues. Germline CDR1 and CDR2: SEHNR and FQNEAQ (reference sequence). The V end lost 2 bases, the J end lost 2 bases, and 5 bases lay between the germline ends. CDR3 sequence: CASSLIPTDTQYF. Written as DNA, the CDR3 is TGTGCCAGCAGCTTAATCCCCACAGATACGCAGTATTTT.

The chain recombines TRBV9 with TRBJ2-7; perhaps TRBD1 as D (5 bases). V lost 1 base and J 7 bases, leaving 18 bases between the germline ends. The CDR3 covers 15 residues. In germline, CDR1 is SGDLS, CDR2 YYNGEE. The CDR3 sequence is CASSVLAGQASEQYF. The CDR3 DNA sequence: TGTGCCAGCAGCGTATTGGCAGGGCAGGCAAGTGAGCAGTACTTC.

The CDR3 nucleotides are TGTGCCAGCTCACCGGATAGCGGGAGGGCCAGTTCCGAGCAGTACTTC. As protein: CASSPDSGRASSEQYF. The chain employs TRBV18 and TRBJ2-7; 11 bases align to TRBD2. The CDR3 is 16 residues long. Per the germline V gene, CDR1 is KGHSH and CDR2 is LQKENI. J lost 6 bases, V lost 3 bases, and 10 bases had no gene match.

The rearrangement links TRBV6-5 to TRBJ1-2, with a weak D call TRBD1 (6 bases). The CDR3 is 16 amino acids. Germline V gene sequence: CDR1 MNHEY, CDR2 SVGAGI. The V end was cut by 3 bases, the J end by 3 bases, with 17 bases between. As DNA, the CDR3 is TGTGCCAGCAGTTATTCCAACAGGGTTGGGGACTATGGCTACACCTTC. Translation: CASSYSNRVGDYGYTF.

The chain combines TRBV7-2 with TRBJ2-1; D gene uncertain. With 5 bases removed from V and 2 bases from J, the gap between germline ends came to 13 bases. Germline CDR1 is SGHTA and CDR2 is FQGNSA. The CDR3 totals 15 residues. CDR3 DNA: TGTGCCAGCAGCCCCTTGGGGAATGCCTACAATGAGCAGTTCTTC. It is translated as CASSPLGNAYNEQFF.

The V gene is TRBV28, the J gene TRBJ1-5; a possible D gene is TRBD1 (5 bases). There are 15 residues in the CDR3. Germline CDR1 MDHEN, CDR2 SYDVKM. Trimming shortened V by 2 bases and J by 4 bases, and 12 bases separated the two germline ends. The CDR3 DNA reads TGTGCCAGCAGTTTAGACAGAAGGGATAATCAGCCCCAGCATTTT. Its translation is CASSLDRRDNQPQHF. Variable domain in full (rest from reference TRBV28 and TRBJ1-5): DVKVTQSSRYLVKRTGEKVFLECVQDMDHENMFWYRQDPGLGLRLIYFSYDVKMKEKGDIPEGYSVSREKKERFSLILESASTNQTSMYLCASSLDRRDNQPQHFGDGTRLSIL.

V gene TRBV19 combines with J gene TRBJ1-5; D is unresolved. CDR3 length: 13 amino acids. Germline V gives CDR1 LNHDA, CDR2 SQIVND (reference sequence). With 2 bases removed from V and 6 bases from J, the gap between germline ends came to 8 bases. CDR3: CASSITAGQPQHF. The CDR3 region has the DNA TGTGCCAGTAGTATAACGGCTGGTCAGCCCCAGCATTTT. Using reference TRBV19 and TRBJ1-5 for the parts outside the CDR3, the full variable domain is DGGITQSPKYLFRKEGQNVTLSCEQNLNHDAMYWYRQDPGQGLRLIYYSQIVNDFQKGDIAEGYSVSREKKESFPLTVTSAQKNPTAFYLCASSITAGQPQHFGDGTRLSIL.

There are a few counts of this clone. The chain employs TRBV9 and TRBJ1-1; D gene ambiguous. The CDR3 loop spans 14 amino acids. The V gene's germline CDR1 is SGDLS and CDR2 YYNGEE. V was clipped by 0 bases and J by 1 base, with 7 bases between them. CDR3 sequence: CASSVATGNTEAFF. CDR3 coding DNA: TGTGCCAGCAGCGTAGCTACGGGGAACACTGAAGCTTTCTTT.

The rearrangement uses TRBV9 and TRBJ2-7, with a weak D call TRBD2 (5 bases). The CDR3 covers 12 residues. The V end was cut by 3 bases, the J end by 6 bases, with 10 bases between. CDR1 SGDLS and CDR2 YYNGEE come from the germline V gene. This CDR3 reads CASSELGAEQYF. The DNA for the CDR3 is TGTGCCAGCAGCGAACTGGGAGCCGAGCAGTACTTC.

This rearrangement joins TRBV28 to TRBJ2-7, with no clear D. Germline CDR1 reads MDHEN; CDR2 reads SYDVKM. The CDR3 extends over 13 amino acids. Trimming took off 6 bases at V and 5 bases at J, with 14 bases between the two ends. The CDR3 DNA follows: TGTGCCAGCAGCTACACCCCCTACGACGAGCAGTACTTC. It specifies CASSYTPYDEQYF.

With regard to this clone: Other DNA sequences in the same sample also yield this CDR3. The chain is built from TRBV4-1 and TRBJ2-3; no reliable D call. Between the trimmed V and J ends, which lost 0 bases and 1 base, there was a span of 8 bases. In germline, CDR1 is MGHRA, CDR2 YSYEKL. The CDR3 length is 15 residues. The CDR3 bases are TGCGCCAGCAGCCAAGACGGAGTTGGCACAGATACGCAGTATTTT. Encoded protein: CASSQDGVGTDTQYF.

The gene calls are TRBV6-5 and TRBJ1-5; 8 bases match TRBD1. Trimming took 4 bases from V and 4 from J; bases not matched to a gene: 3. The CDR3 extends over 14 amino acids. The germline CDR1 and CDR2 sequences are MNHEY and SVGAGI. Here the CDR3 DNA reads TGTGCCAGCAGTTTTCGGACAGGGAATCAGCCCCAGCATTTT. It codes for CASSFRTGNQPQHF.

This clone is deemed medium-sized. The CDR3 DNA reads TGTGCCAGCAGCTCGGAGGTCCTAAATTCACCCCTCCACTTT. Translation: CASSSEVLNSPLHF. The genes are TRBV7-9 and TRBJ1-6; no reliable D call. V lost 4 bases to trimming and J lost 7 bases, with 11 bases between them. The CDR3 consists of 14 residues. Germline V gene lookup returns CDR1 SEHNR and CDR2 FQNEAQ (reference sequence).

V and J are TRBV5-6 and TRBJ1-2; a possible D gene is TRBD1 (6 bases). Germline values: CDR1 SGHDT, CDR2 YYEEEE. The CDR3 is made up of 15 amino acids. The V gene lost 0 bases and the J gene lost 4 bases, with 13 bases spanning the gap. CDR3 nucleotides: TGTGCCAGCAGCTTGGAGAGGGGGGTTAGCTATGGCTACACCTTC. It specifies CASSLERGVSYGYTF.

This chain uses TRBV25-1 with TRBJ1-2; 7 bases agree with TRBD1. Germline CDR1 MGHDK, CDR2 SYGVNS. The CDR3 has 13 amino acids. With 6 bases clipped from V and 4 bases from J, the junction kept 5 bases outside the gene matches. The CDR3, as DNA: TGTGCCAGCAGCGGACAGGAGATCTATGGCTACACCTTC. Protein product: CASSGQEIYGYTF.